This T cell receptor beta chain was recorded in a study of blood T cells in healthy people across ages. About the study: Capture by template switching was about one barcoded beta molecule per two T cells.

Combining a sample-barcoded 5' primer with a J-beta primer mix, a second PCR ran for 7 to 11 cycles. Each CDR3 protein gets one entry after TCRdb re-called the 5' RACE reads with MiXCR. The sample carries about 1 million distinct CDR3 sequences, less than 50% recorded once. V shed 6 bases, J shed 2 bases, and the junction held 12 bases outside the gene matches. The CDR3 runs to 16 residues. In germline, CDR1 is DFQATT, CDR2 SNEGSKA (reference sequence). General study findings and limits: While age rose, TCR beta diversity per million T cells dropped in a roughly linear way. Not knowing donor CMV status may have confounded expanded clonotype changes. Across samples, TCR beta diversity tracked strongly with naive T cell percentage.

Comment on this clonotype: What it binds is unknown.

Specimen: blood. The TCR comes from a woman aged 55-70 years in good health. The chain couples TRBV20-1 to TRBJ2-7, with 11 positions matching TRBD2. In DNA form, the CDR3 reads TGCAGTGCGGCGCACTCTAGCGGGAGGATTCCCTACGAGCAGTACTTC. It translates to CSAAHSSGRIPYEQYF.